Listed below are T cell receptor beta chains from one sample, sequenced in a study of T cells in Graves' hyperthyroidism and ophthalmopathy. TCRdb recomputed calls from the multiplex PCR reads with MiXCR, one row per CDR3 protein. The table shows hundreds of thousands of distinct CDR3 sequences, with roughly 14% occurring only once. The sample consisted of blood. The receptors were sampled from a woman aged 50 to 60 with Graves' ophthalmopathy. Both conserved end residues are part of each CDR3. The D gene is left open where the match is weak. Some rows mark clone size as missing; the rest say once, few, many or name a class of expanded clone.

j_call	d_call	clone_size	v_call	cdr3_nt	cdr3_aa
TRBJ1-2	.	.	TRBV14	TGTGCCAGCAGCCAAGATTCCCCTTTTGGAGGCTACACCTTC	CASSQDSPFGGYTF
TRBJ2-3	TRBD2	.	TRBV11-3	TGTGCCAGCAGCCATCCGCCGCTAGCGGGAGTCACAGATACGCAGTATTTT	CASSHPPLAGVTDTQYF
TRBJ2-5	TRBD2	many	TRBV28	TGTGCCAGCACTCCCGGTTCGGGAGGGGGGACCCAGTACTTC	CASTPGSGGGTQYF
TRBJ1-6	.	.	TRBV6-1	TGTGCCAGCAGTCCGTTAGGACCCAGGTCCCATTCACCCCTCCACTTT	CASSPLGPRSHSPLHF
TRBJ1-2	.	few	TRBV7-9	TGTGCCAGCAACCGCCAGGAATCTAACTATGGCTACACCTTC	CASNRQESNYGYTF
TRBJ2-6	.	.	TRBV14	TGTGCCAGCAGCCAAGTACAGGGTTCTGGGGCCAACGTCCTGACTTTC	CASSQVQGSGANVLTF
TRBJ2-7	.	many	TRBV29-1	TGCAGCGTCGGAGGAGGACAGTCCTACGAGCAGTACTTC	CSVGGGQSYEQYF
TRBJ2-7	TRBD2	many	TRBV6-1	TGTGCCAGCAGACGTGATGTAGCGGGAGGCCCCAGCTCCTACGAGCAGTACTTC	CASRRDVAGGPSSYEQYF
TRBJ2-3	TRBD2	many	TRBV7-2	TGTGCCAGCAGCTTAGGTCTAGCGGGAAATACGCAGTATTTT	CASSLGLAGNTQYF
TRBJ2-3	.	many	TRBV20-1	TGCAGTGCTAGAGACCCGGCGGGAACAGATACGCAGTATTTT	CSARDPAGTDTQYF
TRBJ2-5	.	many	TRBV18	TGTGCCAGCTCACCCGGGGACGAGTATCCTGAGACCCAGTACTTC	CASSPGDEYPETQYF
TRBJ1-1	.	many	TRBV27	TGTGCCAGCAGTTTAGGGGGTTTCCTGAACACTGAAGCTTTCTTT	CASSLGGFLNTEAFF
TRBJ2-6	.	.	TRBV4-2	TGTGCCAGCAGCCAAGATGGAGGCGGAGCTGGGGCCAACGTCCTGACTTTC	CASSQDGGGAGANVLTF
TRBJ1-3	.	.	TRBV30	TGTGCCTGCGGATATGGAAACACCATATATTTT	CACGYGNTIYF
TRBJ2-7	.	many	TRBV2	TGTGCCAGCAGGACACTTTTGGGGGCCAGGGACGAGCAGTACTTC	CASRTLLGARDEQYF
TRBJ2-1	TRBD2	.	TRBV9	TGTGCCAGCAGCGTTGGACTAGCGGGACTTGAGCAGTTCTTC	CASSVGLAGLEQFF
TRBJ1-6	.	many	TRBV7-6	TGTGCCAGCAGCTTTATTAATTCACCCCTCCACTTT	CASSFINSPLHF
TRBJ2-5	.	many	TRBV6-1	TGTGCCAGCAGCAACCAACAGGGAGGTGTAGAGACCCAGTACTTC	CASSNQQGGVETQYF
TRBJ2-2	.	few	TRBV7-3	TGTGCCAGCAGCTTAAAGGGGGACACCGGGGAGCTGTTTTTT	CASSLKGDTGELFF
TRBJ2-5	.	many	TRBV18	TGTGCCAGCTCACCAGAATACCTAATGGAGACCCAGTACTTC	CASSPEYLMETQYF
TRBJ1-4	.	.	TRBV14	TGTGCCAGCAGCCAACAGGGTTTACAGGAAAAACTGTTTTTT	CASSQQGLQEKLFF
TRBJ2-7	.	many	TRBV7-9	TGTGCCAGCAGCCCAAGATCCCCCTACGAGCAGTACTTC	CASSPRSPYEQYF
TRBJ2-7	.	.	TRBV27	TGTGCCAGCAGTTTAATCGCGGGATCAGACTACGAGCAGTACTTC	CASSLIAGSDYEQYF
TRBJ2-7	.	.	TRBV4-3	TGCGCCAGCAGCCCGGGCGTGGGGCTGACCTACGAGCAGTACTTC	CASSPGVGLTYEQYF
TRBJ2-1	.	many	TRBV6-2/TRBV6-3	TGTGCCAGCAGTTACAGACAGGCTAGCTCCTACAATGAGCAGTTCTTC	CASSYRQASSYNEQFF
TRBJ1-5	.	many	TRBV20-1	TGCAGTGCTAGAGATCCGAGTCGGAATCAGCCCCAGCATTTT	CSARDPSRNQPQHF
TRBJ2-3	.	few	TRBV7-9	TGTGCCAGCAGCTTAGCACTTAGTGTCACAGATACGCAGTATTTT	CASSLALSVTDTQYF
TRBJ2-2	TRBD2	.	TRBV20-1	TGCAGTGCTAGAGATGGACTAGCTGCCGGGGAGCTGTTTTTT	CSARDGLAAGELFF
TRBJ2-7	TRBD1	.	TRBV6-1	TGTGCCAGCATCCCCGGACAGGGTCCCTACGAGCAGTACTTC	CASIPGQGPYEQYF
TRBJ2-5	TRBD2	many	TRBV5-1	TGCGCCAGCAGCTTGTCCCCACTAGCGTTACAAGAGACCCAGTACTTC	CASSLSPLALQETQYF
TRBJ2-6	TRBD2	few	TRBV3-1	TGTGCCAGCAGCCAGGGACTAGCGGGAGGGAGGGGGGCCAACGTCCTGACTTTC	CASSQGLAGGRGANVLTF
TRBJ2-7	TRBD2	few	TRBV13	TGTGCCAGCAGCTTAGTATCTAGCGGCTACGAGCAGTACTTC	CASSLVSSGYEQYF
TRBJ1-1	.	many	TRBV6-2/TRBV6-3	TGTGCCAGCACCCAGGGGACTGAAGCTTTCTTT	CASTQGTEAFF
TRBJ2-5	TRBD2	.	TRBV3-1	TGTGCCAGCAGCCAAGATTGGGCTAGCGGGAGAGGGCAAGAGACCCAGTACTTC	CASSQDWASGRGQETQYF
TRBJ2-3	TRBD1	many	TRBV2	TGTGCCAGCAGTGGCCCCTCCACACAGGGGGCGTGGGATGCCGGTAACACAGATACGCAGTATTTT	CASSGPSTQGAWDAGNTDTQYF